A selection of T cell receptor beta chains follows, all from one sample in a study of blood T cells in healthy people across ages. MiXCR was run by TCRdb on the 5' RACE reads, yielding one entry per CDR3 protein. The sample shows 720,000 or so distinct CDR3 sequences, 40% to 45% of them seen only once. The sequencing sample was made of blood. Receptors were obtained from an older man in good health. The CDR3 runs from the conserved cysteine through the conserved F or W. A D gene is named only where the DNA matches it firmly. Size is omitted from some rows. Given values are once, few, many or a class for expanded clones.

TRBJ2-5	.	.	TRBV7-2	CASTVQGYNEQYF	TGTGCCAGCACCGTACAGGGTTACAATGAGCAGTACTTC
TRBJ2-3	.	.	TRBV28	CASGVGGLGDTQYF	TGTGCCAGCGGTGTAGGGGGACTTGGAGATACGCAGTATTTT
TRBJ1-2	.	.	TRBV18	CASSLREEYGYTF	TGTGCCAGCTCACTTCGGGAGGAGTATGGCTACACCTTC
TRBJ2-5	few	TRBD1	TRBV7-2	CASSRTGTARETQYF	TGTGCCAGCAGCCGAACCGGGACAGCGAGAGAGACCCAGTACTTC
TRBJ2-1	.	.	TRBV15	CATSRDLGGLYNEQFF	TGTGCCACCAGCAGAGATTTAGGGGGGCTCTACAATGAGCAGTTCTTC
TRBJ2-7	few	.	TRBV10-1	CASTGKQGRNEQYF	TGCGCCAGCACTGGCAAACAGGGTAGGAACGAGCAGTACTTC
TRBJ2-4	.	TRBD2	TRBV4-3	CASSQGISGSGKNLQYF	TGCGCCAGCAGCCAAGGAATTAGCGGGAGCGGCAAAAACCTTCAGTACTTC
TRBJ2-7	.	TRBD1	TRBV2	CASTSAGTGHNEQYF	TGTGCCAGCACCTCAGCCGGGACAGGACACAATGAGCAGTACTTC
TRBJ2-7	.	.	TRBV6-5	CASSWTTLSSYEQYF	TGTGCCAGCAGTTGGACGACACTGAGCTCCTACGAGCAGTACTTC
TRBJ2-1	.	.	TRBV10-3	CAISPAYNEQFF	TGTGCCATCAGCCCAGCCTACAATGAGCAGTTCTTC
TRBJ1-2	few	.	TRBV6-5	CASRNTYASFYGYTF	TGTGCCAGCAGGAATACGTATGCCTCATTCTATGGCTACACCTTC
TRBJ2-3	.	.	TRBV12-3/TRBV12-4	CASSSDSMRDTQYF	TGTGCCAGCAGCTCCGACAGCATGAGGGATACGCAGTATTTT
TRBJ2-7	.	TRBD1	TRBV6-1	CASSGTGFVGYNEQYF	TGTGCCAGCAGTGGGACAGGTTTTGTTGGCTACAATGAGCAGTACTTC
TRBJ2-3	.	TRBD2	TRBV5-6	CASSPWTSGGRPFGTDTQYF	TGTGCCAGCAGCCCGTGGACTAGCGGGGGGCGTCCGTTCGGCACAGATACGCAGTATTTT
TRBJ1-1	.	.	TRBV10-3	CAISDNPNTEAFF	TGTGCCATCAGTGATAATCCGAACACTGAAGCTTTCTTT
TRBJ2-1	.	TRBD2	TRBV4-1	CASSQGAGGAPSGRAVHEQFF	TGCGCCAGCAGCCAAGGAGCCGGCGGGGCACCGAGCGGGAGGGCCGTGCATGAGCAGTTCTTC
TRBJ1-2	few	.	TRBV12-3/TRBV12-4	CASSRTVRQGMTNYGYTF	TGTGCCAGCAGCCGCACAGTTCGCCAGGGGATGACAAACTATGGCTACACCTTC
TRBJ2-1	few	.	TRBV9	CASSVGVGLGSYNEQFF	TGTGCCAGCAGCGTAGGGGTAGGGCTCGGCTCCTACAATGAGCAGTTCTTC
TRBJ2-7	.	TRBD1	TRBV6-6	CASSSLGQGNDNEQYF	TGTGCCAGCAGTTCGCTCGGACAGGGGAATGACAATGAGCAGTACTTC
TRBJ2-5	.	TRBD1	TRBV20-1	CSAWTLDRGLSETQYF	TGCAGTGCCTGGACCCTTGACAGGGGGTTGAGTGAGACCCAGTACTTC
TRBJ2-7	.	TRBD1	TRBV4-3	CASSHRDRGVYEQYF	TGCGCCAGCAGCCACAGGGACAGGGGCGTCTACGAGCAGTACTTC
TRBJ1-5	.	.	TRBV28	CASQTGRAPQHF	TGTGCCAGCCAAACAGGGAGAGCGCCCCAGCATTTT
TRBJ2-5	.	TRBD1	TRBV27	CASSSRGLFSETQYF	TGTGCCAGCAGTAGCAGGGGGCTGTTTTCGGAGACCCAGTACTTC
TRBJ2-3	.	.	TRBV4-1	CASSQGRGEINTDTQYF	TGCGCCAGCAGCCAAGGGAGGGGGGAGATTAACACAGATACGCAGTATTTT
TRBJ2-3	.	.	TRBV29-1	CSVEVVSTDTQYF	TGCAGCGTTGAAGTGGTTAGCACAGATACGCAGTATTTT
TRBJ1-1	.	.	TRBV7-2	CASSTWGRNTEAFF	TGTGCCAGCAGCACGTGGGGAAGGAACACTGAAGCTTTCTTT
TRBJ1-2	.	.	TRBV5-1	CASSLGVNRRGYTF	TGTGCCAGCAGCTTGGGGGTAAACAGGAGGGGCTACACCTTC
TRBJ2-6	once	TRBD1	TRBV20-1	CSAPPGQVCSGANVLTF	TGCAGTGCACCACCGGGACAGGTTTGCTCTGGGGCCAACGTCCTGACTTTC
TRBJ1-2	.	.	TRBV29-1	CSVGRGGLNTF	TGCAGCGTCGGCAGGGGAGGGCTGAACACCTTC
TRBJ1-1	.	.	TRBV6-2/TRBV6-3	CASSSIRDTNTEAFF	TGTGCCAGCAGTTCCATCCGGGATACTAACACTGAAGCTTTCTTT
TRBJ2-1	.	.	TRBV11-2	CASSLDAQRRWEQFF	TGTGCCAGCAGCTTAGATGCGCAGCGGCGTTGGGAGCAGTTCTTC
TRBJ1-5	.	TRBD1	TRBV20-1	CSARPGGGGNQPQHF	TGCAGTGCTAGACCAGGGGGCGGTGGCAATCAGCCCCAGCATTTT
TRBJ2-7	few	TRBD1	TRBV6-4	CASSAWTGALDQYF	TGTGCCAGCAGTGCCTGGACAGGGGCTTTGGATCAGTACTTC
TRBJ2-4	few	.	TRBV19	CASSPGAMGGNIQYF	TGTGCCAGTAGTCCCGGGGCGATGGGTGGAAACATTCAGTACTTC
TRBJ1-4	few	TRBD1	TRBV4-1	CASSRTGGTNEKLFF	TGCGCCAGCAGCCGAACAGGGGGTACTAATGAAAAACTGTTTTTT
TRBJ2-2	many	.	TRBV5-1	CASSRTVAGTGELFF	TGCGCCAGCAGCAGGACAGTGGCGGGCACCGGGGAGCTGTTTTTT